This passage covers 23 T cell receptor beta chains from one sample sequenced in a study of T cell changes during pregnancy in multiple sclerosis (dated by TCRdb to between 2018 and 2020). The library relied on the immunoSEQ multiplex PCR assay. TCRdb stores this immuneACCESS table with in-frame sequences only. Part of the clones is absent; in the studies checked, under half of the shortfall reflects unresolved V genes, and no reason is known for the rest. The sample table holds 95,000 to 100,000 clones, of which about nine tenths were seen once. The top ten clones comprise around 3.2% of the sample. The specimen comprised peripheral blood, sampled in the second trimester of pregnancy. These receptor sequences come from a female donor with multiple sclerosis, enrolled in a pregnancy study.

The V gene is TRBV25-1, the J gene TRBJ1-4; D possibly corresponds to TRBD1 (5 bases). The CDR3 is 16 residues long. V lost 1 base and J 3 bases, leaving 12 bases between the germline ends. Per the germline V gene, CDR1 is MGHDK and CDR2 is SYGVNS. CDR3 nucleotide sequence: TGTGCCAGCAGTGAATTCAAGACAGCTTCTAATGAAAAACTGTTTTTT. Protein sequence: CASSEFKTASNEKLFF.

The rearrangement links TRBV5-1 to TRBJ2-3; D gene uncertain. CDR3 size: 14 residues. CDR1 is SGHRS and CDR2 is YFSETQ in the germline V gene. The germline V and J ends were trimmed by 4 bases and 2 bases, with 11 bases remaining between them. The chain's CDR3 is CASSVPTTTDTQYF. The CDR3 DNA sequence: TGCGCCAGCAGCGTACCTACCACCACAGATACGCAGTATTTT.

The chain recombines TRBV2 with TRBJ2-3; 12 nucleotides align to TRBD2. The CDR3 covers 16 residues. The V and J ends lost 1 base and 2 bases, in that order; junction bases with no gene match: 1. Germline CDR1 SNHLY, CDR2 FYNNEI. CDR3 nucleotides: TGTGCCAGCAGTGAAGGACTAGCGGGAGCCACAGATACGCAGTATTTT. Translated, it gives CASSEGLAGATDTQYF.

This clone has only a few counts. CDR3 nucleotide sequence: TGTGCCAGTAGTCCTGGGACAGGGGCCTCCTCCTACGAGCAGTACTTC. Its protein is CASSPGTGASSYEQYF. The chain couples TRBV19 to TRBJ2-7; 10 bases map to TRBD1. V was pared by 5 bases and J by 0 bases, with 7 bases of the junction left unmatched. CDR1 and CDR2 (germline): LNHDA, SQIVND (reference sequence). The CDR3 length is 16 residues.

V gene TRBV13 combines with J gene TRBJ2-7; D unresolved. V was pared by 2 bases and J by 3 bases, with 8 bases between. The CDR3 runs 13 residues. The V gene's germline CDR1 is PRHDT and CDR2 FYEKMQ (reference sequence). This chain's CDR3 is CASSLPPHYEQYF. The CDR3 nucleotides are TGTGCCAGCAGCTTACCCCCCCACTACGAGCAGTACTTC.

This rearrangement joins TRBV7-9 to TRBJ1-1; TRBD1 aligns across 8 bases. CDR3 size: 15 residues. The junction had 5 bases not matched to a gene; V was cut back by 1 base and J by 4 bases. The germline CDR1 and CDR2 sequences are SEHNR and FQNEAQ (reference sequence). The CDR3 region is CASSLVQGAITEAFF. The DNA of the CDR3 is TGTGCCAGCAGCTTAGTTCAGGGGGCGATCACTGAAGCTTTCTTT.

CDR3 loop: CASSPRTAGTAKNIQYF. CDR3 in DNA: TGTGCCAGCAGTCCTCGGACTGCGGGTACGGCCAAAAACATTCAGTACTTC. The V call is TRBV25-1, the J call TRBJ2-4; a weak D match, TRBD2 (5 bases). V was shortened by 5 bases and J by 1 base, with 18 bases between the two germline ends. CDR3 length equals 17 residues. Looked up from germline, CDR1 is MGHDK and CDR2 is SYGVNS.

The V gene is TRBV14, the J gene TRBJ2-5; weak D call: TRBD2 (6 bases). The CDR3 runs 16 residues. The V end was cut by 0 bases, the J end by 2 bases, with 13 bases between. Germline V gives CDR1 SGHDN, CDR2 FVKESK. The CDR3 nucleotides read TGTGCCAGCAGCCAAGATTGGAGCGGAGGGCAAGAGACCCAGTACTTC. It translates to CASSQDWSGGQETQYF.

V is TRBV7-9 and J is TRBJ2-5; 10 nucleotides agree with TRBD1. The CDR3 has 15 residues. The germline gives CDR1 SEHNR, CDR2 FQNEAQ (reference sequence). V lost 5 bases and J lost 4; bases outside the gene matches: 7. CDR3 nucleotide sequence: TGTGCCAGCAGCCCCCGGGACAGGGGTAGAGAGACCCAGTACTTC. As protein: CASSPRDRGRETQYF.

This rearrangement joins TRBV30 to TRBJ1-1; no reliable D call. This CDR3 comprises 13 residues. Germline V gene sequence: CDR1 GTSNPN, CDR2 SVGIG (reference sequence). The V end was cut by 2 bases, the J end by 1 base, with 8 bases between. The CDR3 DNA reads TGTGCCTGGAGTAAGAACAAGAACACTGAAGCTTTCTTT. Its protein is CAWSKNKNTEAFF.

This clone was seen a handful of times. This sequence joins TRBV28 and TRBJ2-2; 7 nucleotides align to TRBD1. V lost 3 bases, J lost 6 bases, and 7 bases stayed unmatched. The CDR3 is 15 residues long. CDR1 is MDHEN, CDR2 SYDVKM, per germline. DNA of the CDR3: TGTGCCAGCAGTTTCCTCGACAGGGTGGCCGGGGAGCTGTTTTTT. Translating gives CASSFLDRVAGELFF.

CDR3 region: CASGRSGRGWDEQFF. DNA of the CDR3: TGTGCCAGCGGACGGAGCGGGAGGGGGTGGGATGAGCAGTTCTTC. The chain uses TRBV5-6 and TRBJ2-1; 10 bases are shared with TRBD2. J gave up 8 bases and V 7 bases, and 12 bases lay outside the gene matches. The CDR3 totals 15 residues. Germline V CDR1 and CDR2: SGHDT, YYEEEE.

V gene TRBV6-4 combines with J gene TRBJ2-3; D is perhaps TRBD2 (5 bases). The CDR3 spans 15 residues. V was cut by 3 bases and J by 0 bases, with 10 bases left in between. The V gene's germline CDR1 is MRHNA and CDR2 SNTAGT. The CDR3, as DNA: TGTGCCAGCAGTGAGGGAGCTAGCAGCACAGATACGCAGTATTTT. Its protein product is CASSEGASSTDTQYF.

This chain connects TRBV18 to TRBJ2-1; 9 nucleotides line up with TRBD1. Germline V lookup: CDR1 KGHSH, CDR2 LQKENI. V lost 5 bases and J lost 6; bases outside the gene matches: 5. This CDR3 has 14 residues. The CDR3 nucleotides read TGTGCCAGCTCAGGGGACAGGGTCGTCAATGAGCAGTTCTTC. It is translated as CASSGDRVVNEQFF.

This chain uses TRBV29-1 with TRBJ2-1; tentative D call: TRBD1 (6 bases). The germline gives CDR1 SQVTM, CDR2 ANQGSEA. The CDR3 is 16 residues long. Trimming left V 3 bases short and J 3 bases short, with 18 bases between. The chain's CDR3 is CSVEVVGQKNYNEQFF. The CDR3 nucleotides read TGCAGCGTTGAGGTGGTGGGACAAAAGAACTACAATGAGCAGTTCTTC.

This clone was detected a few times. The chain uses TRBV7-2 and TRBJ1-2; D is unresolved. Germline V gives CDR1 SGHTA, CDR2 FQGNSA. The length of the CDR3 is 14 residues. Trimming stripped 5 bases from V and 4 bases from J, with 14 bases between. CDR3 amino acids: CASSPGGGGYGYTF. The DNA for the CDR3 is TGTGCCAGCAGCCCCGGAGGAGGCGGCTATGGCTACACCTTC.

This clone was seen a single time. DNA of the CDR3: TGTGCCACCAGCAGAGTAGCAGCCCCGTGGCAGTACTTC. This codes for CATSRVAAPWQYF. V and J are TRBV15 and TRBJ2-7; D remains unclear. Germline lookup yields CDR1 LNHNV and CDR2 YYDKDF (reference sequence). The CDR3 is 13 amino acids. Trimming shortened V by 1 base and J by 9 bases, and 13 bases separated the two germline ends.

In the case of this clone: This same CDR3 is encoded by further DNA sequences in the sample. CDR3 sequence: CASSRDRGQETQYF. The CDR3 region has the DNA TGCGCCAGCAGCAGGGATAGGGGGCAGGAGACCCAGTACTTC. V and J are TRBV5-1 and TRBJ2-5; the match to TRBD1 covers 7 bases. Germline loops: CDR1 SGHRS, CDR2 YFSETQ. The CDR3 runs to 14 residues. V shed 4 bases and J 5 bases; nucleotides not matched to a gene: 8.

The chain combines TRBV28 with TRBJ2-5, with D tentatively TRBD1 (5 bases). This CDR3 comprises 14 residues. CDR1 is MDHEN, CDR2 SYDVKM, per germline. The V gene lost 4 bases and the J gene lost 1 base, with 10 bases spanning the gap. The CDR3 region has the DNA TGTGCCAGCAGTTCCTCGACAGCCCAAGAGACCCAGTACTTC. Residues: CASSSSTAQETQYF.

The rearrangement joins TRBV5-4 to TRBJ1-3, with a weak D call TRBD1 (6 bases). Germline V gives CDR1 SGHNT, CDR2 YYREEE (reference sequence). The V end lost 2 bases, the J end lost 2 bases, and 11 bases lay between the germline ends. The CDR3 loop spans 15 amino acids. The CDR3 nucleotides read TGTGCCAGCAGCTTCGGACAGCGACCTGGAAACACCATATATTTT. It yields the protein CASSFGQRPGNTIYF.

The chain employs TRBV5-1 and TRBJ2-3, with 8 bases aligning to TRBD2. Germline V lookup: CDR1 SGHRS, CDR2 YFSETQ. The CDR3 sequence is 14 residues long. Trimming took 1 base from V and 5 from J; bases not matched to a gene: 3. CDR3 sequence: CASSLYSGIDTQYF. For the CDR3, the DNA is TGCGCCAGCAGCTTGTATAGCGGGATAGATACGCAGTATTTT.

The chain employs TRBV9 and TRBJ1-4; D is undetermined. The CDR3 is 15 amino acids. The V end lost 4 bases, the J end lost 0 bases, and 10 bases lay between the germline ends. The germline CDR1 and CDR2 sequences are SGDLS and YYNGEE. CDR3 protein: CASSPRHATNEKLFF. CDR3 coding DNA: TGTGCCAGCAGCCCCCGACATGCAACTAATGAAAAACTGTTTTTT.

The chain links TRBV4-2 to TRBJ2-1; tentatively, D is TRBD2 (5 bases). Germline V gives CDR1 LGHNA, CDR2 YNFKEQ. The CDR3 length is 18 residues. Trimming stripped 0 bases from V and 4 bases from J, with 19 bases between. The CDR3: CASSQELPPGRYYNEQFF. The DNA for the CDR3 is TGTGCCAGCAGCCAAGAGCTTCCACCGGGAAGGTATTACAATGAGCAGTTCTTC.